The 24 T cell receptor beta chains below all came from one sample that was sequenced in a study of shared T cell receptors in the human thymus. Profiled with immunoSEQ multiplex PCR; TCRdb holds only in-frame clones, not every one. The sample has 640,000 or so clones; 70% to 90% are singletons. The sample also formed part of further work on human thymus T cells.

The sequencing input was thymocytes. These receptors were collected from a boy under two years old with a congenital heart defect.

The CDR3: CASSQPQTSGGTDTQYF. CDR3 sequence (DNA): TGCGCCAGCAGCCAACCCCAGACTAGCGGGGGCACAGATACGCAGTATTTT. The chain links TRBV4-3 to TRBJ2-3; TRBD2 agrees at 11 bases. The CDR3 loop spans 17 amino acids. Germline CDR1 LGHNA, CDR2 YSLEER. V dropped 2 bases and J dropped 1; count of bases not matched to a gene: 5.

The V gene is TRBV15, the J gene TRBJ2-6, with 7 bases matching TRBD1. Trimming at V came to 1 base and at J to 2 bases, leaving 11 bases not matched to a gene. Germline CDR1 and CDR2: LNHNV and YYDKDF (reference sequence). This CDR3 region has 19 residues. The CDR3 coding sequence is TGTGCCACCAGCAGAGGGACAGGTTTCCCCCAGACTGGGGCCAACGTCCTGACTTTC. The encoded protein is CATSRGTGFPQTGANVLTF.

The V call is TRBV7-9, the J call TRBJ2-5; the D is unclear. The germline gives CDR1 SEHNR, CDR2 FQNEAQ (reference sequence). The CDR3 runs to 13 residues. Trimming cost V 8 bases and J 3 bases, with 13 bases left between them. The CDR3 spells CASEDTPKETQYF. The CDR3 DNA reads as TGTGCCAGCGAAGACACCCCAAAAGAGACCCAGTACTTC.

CDR3 nucleotides: TGTGCCAGCAGCCAAGATCTCGTAGCAAACACCGGGGAGCTGTTTTTT. This sequence encodes CASSQDLVANTGELFF. The chain links TRBV4-2 to TRBJ2-2; D gene uncertain. The V gene's germline CDR1 is LGHNA and CDR2 YNFKEQ. The CDR3 length is 16 residues. Trimming took 0 bases from V and 2 from J, leaving 10 bases between them.

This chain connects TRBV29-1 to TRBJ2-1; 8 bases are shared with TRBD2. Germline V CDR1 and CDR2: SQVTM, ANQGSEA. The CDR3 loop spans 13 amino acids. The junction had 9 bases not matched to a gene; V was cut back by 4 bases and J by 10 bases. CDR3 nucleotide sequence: TGCAGCGTTGTCAGAGCGGGGGCCATCGAGCAGTTCTTC. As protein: CSVVRAGAIEQFF.

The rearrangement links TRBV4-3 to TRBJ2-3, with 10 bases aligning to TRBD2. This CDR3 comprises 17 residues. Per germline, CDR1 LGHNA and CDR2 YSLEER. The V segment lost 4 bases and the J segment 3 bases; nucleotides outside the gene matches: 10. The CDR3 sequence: CASSPRGLASVTDTQYF. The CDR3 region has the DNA TGCGCCAGCAGCCCACGGGGACTAGCGAGTGTAACAGATACGCAGTATTTT.

The CDR3 here is CASSLDDRLNQPQHF. CDR3 DNA sequence: TGCGCCAGCAGCTTGGACGACAGGTTGAATCAGCCCCAGCATTTT. This chain links TRBV5-1 with TRBJ1-5; tentative D call: TRBD1 (6 bases). Germline CDR1 reads SGHRS; CDR2 reads YFSETQ. Trimming took 0 bases from V and 4 from J, leaving 11 bases between them. The CDR3 extends over 15 amino acids.

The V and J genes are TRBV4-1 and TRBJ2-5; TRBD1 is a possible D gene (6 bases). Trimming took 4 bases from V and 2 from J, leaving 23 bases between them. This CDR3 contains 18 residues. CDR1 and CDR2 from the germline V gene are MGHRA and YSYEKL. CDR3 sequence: CASSRSGPLQGHQETQYF. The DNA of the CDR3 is TGCGCCAGCAGCCGAAGTGGCCCCTTACAGGGTCATCAAGAGACCCAGTACTTC.

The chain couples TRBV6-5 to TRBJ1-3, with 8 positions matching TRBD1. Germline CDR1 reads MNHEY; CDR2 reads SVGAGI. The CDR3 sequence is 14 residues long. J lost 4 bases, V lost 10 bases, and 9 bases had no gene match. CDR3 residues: CATQDRASGNTIYF. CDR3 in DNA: TGTGCCACCCAGGACAGGGCGTCAGGAAACACCATATATTTT.

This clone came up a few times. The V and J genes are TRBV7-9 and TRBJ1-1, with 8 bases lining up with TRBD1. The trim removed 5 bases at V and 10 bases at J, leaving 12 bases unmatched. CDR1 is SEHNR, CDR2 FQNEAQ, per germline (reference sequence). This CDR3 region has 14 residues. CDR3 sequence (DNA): TGTGCCAGCAGCCCGACCCGACAGGGGCCCCCAGCTTTCTTT. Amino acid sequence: CASSPTRQGPPAFF.

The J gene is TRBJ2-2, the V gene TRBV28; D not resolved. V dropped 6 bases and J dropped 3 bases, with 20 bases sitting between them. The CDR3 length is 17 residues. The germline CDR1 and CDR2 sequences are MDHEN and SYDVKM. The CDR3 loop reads CASSLPLSRQDTGELFF. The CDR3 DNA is TGTGCCAGCAGCCTACCGTTATCCAGACAAGACACCGGGGAGCTGTTTTTT.

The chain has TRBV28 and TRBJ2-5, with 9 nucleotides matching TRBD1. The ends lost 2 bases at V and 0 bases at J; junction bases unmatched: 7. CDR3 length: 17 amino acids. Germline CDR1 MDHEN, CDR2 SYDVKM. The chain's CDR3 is CASSLDFGTGYQETQYF. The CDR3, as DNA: TGTGCCAGCAGTTTAGATTTTGGGACAGGGTACCAAGAGACCCAGTACTTC.

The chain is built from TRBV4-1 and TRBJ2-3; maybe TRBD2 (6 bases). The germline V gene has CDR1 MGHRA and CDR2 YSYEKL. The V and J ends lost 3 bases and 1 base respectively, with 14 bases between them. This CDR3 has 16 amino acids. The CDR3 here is CASSQPWASGTDTQYF. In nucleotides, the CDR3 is TGCGCCAGCAGCCAGCCTTGGGCTAGCGGCACAGATACGCAGTATTTT.

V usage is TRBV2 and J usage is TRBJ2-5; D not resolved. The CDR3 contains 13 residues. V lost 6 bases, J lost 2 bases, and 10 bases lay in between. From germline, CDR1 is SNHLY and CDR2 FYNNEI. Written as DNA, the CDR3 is TGTGCCAGCAGCGAACAGTTGCAAGAGACCCAGTACTTC. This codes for CASSEQLQETQYF.

The CDR3 sequence is CASSLGQGSTEAFF. In nucleotides, the CDR3 is TGTGCCAGCAGCTTGGGCCAGGGGTCCACTGAAGCTTTCTTT. The chain couples TRBV5-4 to TRBJ1-1; possible D gene TRBD1, 6 bases. Germline V gene data show CDR1 as SGHNT and CDR2 as YYREEE (reference sequence). The length of the CDR3 is 14 residues. The germline V and J ends were trimmed by 0 bases and 4 bases, with 10 bases remaining between them.

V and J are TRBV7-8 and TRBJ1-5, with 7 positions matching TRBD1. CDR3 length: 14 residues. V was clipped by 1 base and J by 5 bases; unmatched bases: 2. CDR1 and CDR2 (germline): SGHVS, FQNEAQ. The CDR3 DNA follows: TGTGCCAGCAGCTTAGAGGGGGCCGATCAGCCCCAGCATTTT. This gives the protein CASSLEGADQPQHF.

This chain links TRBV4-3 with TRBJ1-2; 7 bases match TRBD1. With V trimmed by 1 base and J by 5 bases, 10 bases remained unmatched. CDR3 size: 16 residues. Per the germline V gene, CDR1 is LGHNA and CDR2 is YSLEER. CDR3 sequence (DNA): TGCGCCAGCAGCCAAGCCCCAGGGGGGCGGCTGTATGGCTACACCTTC. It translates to CASSQAPGGRLYGYTF.

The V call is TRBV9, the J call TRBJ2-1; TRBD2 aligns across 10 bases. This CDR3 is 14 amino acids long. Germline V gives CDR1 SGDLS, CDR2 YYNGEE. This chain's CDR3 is CARKGLACFSEQFF. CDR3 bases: TGTGCTAGGAAGGGACTAGCGTGTTTCTCGGAGCAGTTCTTC.

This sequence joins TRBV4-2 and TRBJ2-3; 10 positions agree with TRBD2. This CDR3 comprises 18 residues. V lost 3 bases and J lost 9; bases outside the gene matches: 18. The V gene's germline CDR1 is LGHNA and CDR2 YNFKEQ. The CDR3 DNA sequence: TGTGCCAGCAGCCAGGACCGAGGATGGCGCGCTAGCGGGGGAACGCAGTATTTT. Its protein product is CASSQDRGWRASGGTQYF.

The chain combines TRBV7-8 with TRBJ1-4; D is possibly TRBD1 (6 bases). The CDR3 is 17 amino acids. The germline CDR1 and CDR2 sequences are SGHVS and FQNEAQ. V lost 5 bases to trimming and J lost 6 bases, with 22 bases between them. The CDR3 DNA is TGTGCCAGCAGCCCCACATACTCGACAGGCCCGGATGAAAAACTGTTTTTT. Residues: CASSPTYSTGPDEKLFF.

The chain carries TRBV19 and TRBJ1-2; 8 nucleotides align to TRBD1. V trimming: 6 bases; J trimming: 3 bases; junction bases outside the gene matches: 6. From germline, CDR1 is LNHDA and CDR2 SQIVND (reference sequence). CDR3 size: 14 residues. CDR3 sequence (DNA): TGTGCCAGTAGGGGAACAGGGGGGGACTATGGCTACACCTTC. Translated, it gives CASRGTGGDYGYTF.

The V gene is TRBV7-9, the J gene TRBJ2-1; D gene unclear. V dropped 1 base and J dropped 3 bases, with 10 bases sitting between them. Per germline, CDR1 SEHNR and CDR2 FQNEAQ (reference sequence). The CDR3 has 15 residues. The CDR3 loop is CASSLVVSLYNEQFF. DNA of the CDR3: TGTGCCAGCAGCTTAGTCGTTTCTCTCTACAATGAGCAGTTCTTC.

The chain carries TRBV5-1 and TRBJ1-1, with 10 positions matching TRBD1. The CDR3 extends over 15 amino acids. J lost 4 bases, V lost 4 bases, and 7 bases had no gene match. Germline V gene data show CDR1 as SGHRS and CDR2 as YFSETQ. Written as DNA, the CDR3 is TGCGCCAGCAGCGGACCGGGACAGGGGAGCACTGAAGCTTTCTTT. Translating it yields CASSGPGQGSTEAFF.

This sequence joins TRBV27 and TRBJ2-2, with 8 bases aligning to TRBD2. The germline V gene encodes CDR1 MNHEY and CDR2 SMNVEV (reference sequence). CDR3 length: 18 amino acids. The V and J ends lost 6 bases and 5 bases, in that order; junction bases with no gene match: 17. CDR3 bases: TGTGCCAGCAGATTTTTTACGCCAGGGCGGGAGGATACCGGGGAGCTGTTTTTT. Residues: CASRFFTPGREDTGELFF.